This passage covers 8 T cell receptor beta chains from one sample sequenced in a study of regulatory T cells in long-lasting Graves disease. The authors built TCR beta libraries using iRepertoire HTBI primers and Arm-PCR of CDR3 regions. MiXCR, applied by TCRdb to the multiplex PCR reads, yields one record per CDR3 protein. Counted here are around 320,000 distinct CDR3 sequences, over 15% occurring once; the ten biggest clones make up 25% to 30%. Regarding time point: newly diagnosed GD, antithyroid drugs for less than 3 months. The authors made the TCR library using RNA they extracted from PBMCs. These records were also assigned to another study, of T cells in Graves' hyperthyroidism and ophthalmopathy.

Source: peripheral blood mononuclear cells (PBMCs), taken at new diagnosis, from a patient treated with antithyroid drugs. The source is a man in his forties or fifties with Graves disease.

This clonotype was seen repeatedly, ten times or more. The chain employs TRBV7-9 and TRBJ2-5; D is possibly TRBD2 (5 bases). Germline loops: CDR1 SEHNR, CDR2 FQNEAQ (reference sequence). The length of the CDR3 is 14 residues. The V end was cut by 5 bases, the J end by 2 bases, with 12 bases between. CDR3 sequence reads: CASSPTEGQETQYF. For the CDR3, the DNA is TGTGCCAGCAGCCCAACAGAGGGACAAGAGACCCAGTACTTC. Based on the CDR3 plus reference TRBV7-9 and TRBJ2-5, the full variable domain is DTGVSQNPRHKITKRGQNVTFRCDPISEHNRLYWYRQTLGQGPEFLTYFQNEAQLEKSRLLSDRFSAERPKGSFSTLEIQRTEQGDSAMYLCASSPTEGQETQYFGPGTRLLVL.

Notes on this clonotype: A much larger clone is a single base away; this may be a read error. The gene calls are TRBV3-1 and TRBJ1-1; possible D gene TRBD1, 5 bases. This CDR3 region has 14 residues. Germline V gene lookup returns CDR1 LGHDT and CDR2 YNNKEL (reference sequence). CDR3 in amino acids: CASSTRGSNTEASF. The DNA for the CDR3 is TGTGCCAGCAGCACCCGGGGGTCGAACACTGAAGCTTCCTTT.

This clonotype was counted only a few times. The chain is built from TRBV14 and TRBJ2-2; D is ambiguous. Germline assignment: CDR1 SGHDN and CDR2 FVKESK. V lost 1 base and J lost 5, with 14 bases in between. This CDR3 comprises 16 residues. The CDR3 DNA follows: TGTGCCAGCAGCCAAGGGGCCTTAAATAAGACCGGGGAGCTGTTTTTT. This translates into CASSQGALNKTGELFF.

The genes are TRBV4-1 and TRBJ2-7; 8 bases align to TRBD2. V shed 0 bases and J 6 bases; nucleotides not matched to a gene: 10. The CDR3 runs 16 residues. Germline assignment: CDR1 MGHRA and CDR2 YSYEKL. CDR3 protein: CASSQDSGPGGGEQYF. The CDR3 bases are TGCGCCAGCAGCCAAGATTCGGGACCCGGGGGGGGCGAGCAGTACTTC.

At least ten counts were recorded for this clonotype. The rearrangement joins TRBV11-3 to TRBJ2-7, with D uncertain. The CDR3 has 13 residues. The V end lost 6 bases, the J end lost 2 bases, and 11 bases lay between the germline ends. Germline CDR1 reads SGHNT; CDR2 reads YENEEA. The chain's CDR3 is CASRGRGTYEQYF. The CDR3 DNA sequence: TGTGCCAGCAGAGGCCGCGGAACCTACGAGCAGTACTTC.

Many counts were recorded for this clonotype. CDR3 in amino acids: CASSLTTVNEKLFF. The CDR3, as DNA: TGTGCCAGCAGCTTGACCACGGTGAACGAAAAACTGTTTTTT. The rearrangement uses TRBV13 and TRBJ1-4; D gene unclear. This CDR3 comprises 14 residues. V lost 3 bases, J lost 8 bases, and 13 bases lay in between. From germline, CDR1 is PRHDT and CDR2 FYEKMQ (reference sequence).

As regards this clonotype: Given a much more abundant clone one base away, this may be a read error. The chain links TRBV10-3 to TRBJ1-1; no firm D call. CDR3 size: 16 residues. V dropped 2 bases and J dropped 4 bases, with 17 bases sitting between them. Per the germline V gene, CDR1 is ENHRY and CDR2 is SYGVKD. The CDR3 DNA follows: TGTGCCATCAGTGAGGTCTCCCGGGAAGTGAGCACTGAAGCTTTCTTT. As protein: CAISEVSREVSTEAFF.

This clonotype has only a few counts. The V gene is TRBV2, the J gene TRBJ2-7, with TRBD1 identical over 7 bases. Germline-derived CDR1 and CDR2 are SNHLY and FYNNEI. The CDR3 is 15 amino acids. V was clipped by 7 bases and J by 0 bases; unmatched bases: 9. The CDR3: CASTTGTASSYEQYF. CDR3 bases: TGTGCCAGCACAACCGGGACAGCTAGCTCCTACGAGCAGTACTTC.